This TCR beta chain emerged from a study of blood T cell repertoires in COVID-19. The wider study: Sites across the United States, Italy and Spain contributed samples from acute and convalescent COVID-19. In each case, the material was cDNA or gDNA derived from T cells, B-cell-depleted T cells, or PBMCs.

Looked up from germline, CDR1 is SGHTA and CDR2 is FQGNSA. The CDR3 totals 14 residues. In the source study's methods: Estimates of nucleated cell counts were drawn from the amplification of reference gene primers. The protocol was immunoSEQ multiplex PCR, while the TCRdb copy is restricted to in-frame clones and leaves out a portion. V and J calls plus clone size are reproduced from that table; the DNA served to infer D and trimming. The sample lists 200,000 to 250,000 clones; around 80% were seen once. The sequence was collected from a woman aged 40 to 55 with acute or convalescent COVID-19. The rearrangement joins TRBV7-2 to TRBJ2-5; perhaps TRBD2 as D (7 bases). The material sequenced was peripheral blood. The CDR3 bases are TGTGCAGTCCCCCTTGGGGGGGCTAGGGAGACCCAGTACTTC. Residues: CAVPLGGARETQYF.